Shown below are 19 T cell receptor beta chains from a single sample sequenced in a study of T cell responses to AZD1222 COVID-19 vaccine. The protocol was immunoSEQ multiplex PCR, while the TCRdb copy is restricted to in-frame clones and leaves out a portion. Here the sample spans 250,000 to 300,000 clones, approximately 94% being singletons. This specimen was peripheral blood, taken 28 days after the second AZD1222 dose. The receptors here all came from an adult who received the AZD1222 COVID-19 vaccine.

The chain is built from TRBV2 and TRBJ2-2; D gene ambiguous. V gave up 8 bases and J gave up 0 bases, with 10 bases separating them. CDR3 length: 14 amino acids. Germline values: CDR1 SNHLY, CDR2 FYNNEI. CDR3 DNA: TGTGCCAGCGGTCTTGGAGCGAACACCGGGGAGCTGTTTTTT. Translation: CASGLGANTGELFF.

Comment on this clone: Other DNA sequences in this specimen translate into the identical CDR3. V usage is TRBV28 and J usage is TRBJ1-2; tentative D call: TRBD1 (5 bases). This CDR3 comprises 13 residues. The V gene lost 2 bases and the J gene lost 3 bases, with 7 bases spanning the gap. CDR1 MDHEN and CDR2 SYDVKM come from the germline V gene. This CDR3 reads CASSLGGYYGYTF. In DNA, the CDR3 is TGTGCCAGCAGTTTAGGGGGGTACTATGGCTACACCTTC.

The J gene is TRBJ1-6, the V gene TRBV2, with TRBD1 matching over 8 bases. The germline CDR1 and CDR2 sequences are SNHLY and FYNNEI. J was trimmed by 8 bases and V by 6 bases; bases with no gene match: 9. The CDR3 is 15 amino acids. The CDR3 sequence is CASRRTGIQDSPLHF. CDR3 sequence (DNA): TGTGCCAGCAGACGGACAGGGATTCAGGATTCACCCCTCCACTTT.

CDR3 region: CARSRDRGVGEQFF. The CDR3 DNA reads as TGTGCCAGAAGCAGGGACAGGGGGGTGGGTGAGCAGTTCTTC. The chain uses TRBV5-3 and TRBJ2-1; 11 bases line up with TRBD1. TRBV5-3 has ORF status, its function being uncertain. The V gene end was trimmed by 4 bases and the J gene end by 9 bases; junction bases not matched to a gene: 6. The CDR3 length is 14 residues.

The chain carries TRBV21-1 and TRBJ2-3; the D call TRBD2 from the table was never checked on the DNA. TRBV21-1 is a pseudogene. The CDR3 has 17 amino acids. The CDR3 sequence: CASSKWNGQDSTDTQYF. The CDR3 DNA follows: TGTGCCAGCAGCAAATGGAATGGGCAGGACTCTACGGATACGCAGTATTTT.

The rearrangement uses TRBV15 and TRBJ2-1; 10 positions match TRBD2. CDR3 length equals 14 residues. The V segment lost 8 bases and the J segment 5 bases; nucleotides outside the gene matches: 6. The V gene's germline CDR1 is LNHNV and CDR2 YYDKDF (reference sequence). CDR3 amino acids: CATRERGGNNEQFF. In DNA form, the CDR3 reads TGTGCCACCCGAGAGCGGGGGGGAAACAATGAGCAGTTCTTC.

This clone was picked up a small number of times. The gene calls are TRBV6-5 and TRBJ1-2, with a possible D match to TRBD1 (6 bases). The V gene's germline CDR1 is MNHEY and CDR2 SVGAGI. The CDR3 has 12 residues. The V and J ends lost 6 bases and 8 bases respectively, with 13 bases between them. The CDR3 DNA follows: TGTGCCAGCAGCCAGGGGTTACGAGGCTACACCTTC. Protein product: CASSQGLRGYTF.

The chain has TRBV5-5 and TRBJ1-2; 7 bases match TRBD1. Germline V gene sequence: CDR1 SGHKS, CDR2 YYEKEE (reference sequence). Losses at the gene ends were 0 bases for V and 3 bases for J; bases not matched to a gene: 2. The CDR3 has 14 amino acids. The CDR3 DNA is TGTGCCAGCAGCTTGGTAGGGGGCGACTATGGCTACACCTTC. Protein product: CASSLVGGDYGYTF.

This chain connects TRBV12-3 or TRBV12-4 to TRBJ2-7; 11 bases align to TRBD2. With V trimmed by 6 bases and J by 13 bases, 11 bases remained unmatched. The CDR3 is 13 amino acids. This chain's CDR3 is CASSPSTSGRAYF. CDR3 bases: TGTGCCAGCAGCCCAAGCACTAGCGGGAGAGCTTACTTC.

J is TRBJ1-4 and V is TRBV5-1; unclear D gene. Germline V gene sequence: CDR1 SGHRS, CDR2 YFSETQ. Trimming shortened V by 3 bases and J by 11 bases, and 14 bases separated the two germline ends. CDR3 size: 13 residues. The DNA of the CDR3 is TGCGCCAGCAGCTCCGAGGCGGGAGATAAACTGTTTTTT. Amino acids: CASSSEAGDKLFF.

The V call is TRBV4-1, the J call TRBJ1-3; D ambiguous. The CDR3 loop spans 15 amino acids. V was pared by 1 base and J by 3 bases, with 10 bases between. Germline CDR1 reads MGHRA; CDR2 reads YSYEKL. CDR3 protein: CASSQGEAGGNTIYF. CDR3 coding DNA: TGCGCCAGCAGCCAAGGGGAGGCAGGTGGAAACACCATATATTTT.

The chain couples TRBV5-4 to TRBJ2-5; 8 bases line up with TRBD2. This CDR3 has 15 amino acids. CDR1 and CDR2 from the germline V gene are SGHNT and YYREEE (reference sequence). V lost 1 base, J lost 2 bases, and 4 bases stayed unmatched. The CDR3, as DNA: TGTGCCAGCAGCTTGAGCGGGGGCCAACAAGAGACCCAGTACTTC. It specifies CASSLSGGQQETQYF.

This sequence joins TRBV4-3 and TRBJ1-4; D call uncertain. The CDR3 spans 16 residues. Germline assignment: CDR1 LGHNA and CDR2 YSLEER. V shed 4 bases and J shed 4 bases, with 16 bases lying between them. Written as DNA, the CDR3 is TGCGCCAGCAGCCCATACAAGGGCGTTCTTAATGAAAAACTGTTTTTT. It is translated as CASSPYKGVLNEKLFF.

V usage is TRBV28 and J usage is TRBJ2-3, with a weak D call TRBD1 (5 bases). The CDR3 consists of 14 residues. V dropped 3 bases and J dropped 6 bases, with 13 bases sitting between them. CDR1 is MDHEN, CDR2 SYDVKM, per germline. The CDR3 sequence is CASSFTGFGDTQYF. The CDR3 DNA reads as TGTGCCAGCAGTTTTACAGGTTTTGGGGATACGCAGTATTTT.

The genes are TRBV9 and TRBJ1-4; tentative D call: TRBD1 (5 bases). V gave up 1 base and J gave up 7 bases, with 14 bases separating them. The CDR3 loop spans 15 amino acids. CDR1 and CDR2 from the germline V gene are SGDLS and YYNGEE. The CDR3 DNA reads as TGTGCCAGCAGCGTACAGGGAGGGTTCAGTGAAAAACTGTTTTTT. Its protein is CASSVQGGFSEKLFF.

The chain uses TRBV11-2 and TRBJ1-2; 7 positions agree with TRBD1. The CDR3 runs 12 residues. J was trimmed by 8 bases and V by 5 bases; bases with no gene match: 5. Germline V gene data show CDR1 as SGHAT and CDR2 as FQNNGV. CDR3 sequence: CASSPTGNGYTF. The DNA of the CDR3 is TGTGCCAGCAGCCCGACAGGGAACGGCTACACCTTC.

There are a few counts of this clone. This chain links TRBV5-1 with TRBJ2-6; D uncertain. Germline values: CDR1 SGHRS, CDR2 YFSETQ. The CDR3 contains 15 residues. V lost 4 bases, J lost 0 bases, and 8 bases lay in between. The CDR3 DNA follows: TGCGCCAGCAGCCCTATGAACTCTGGGGCCAACGTCCTGACTTTC. Encoded protein: CASSPMNSGANVLTF.

This clone was observed a handful of times. This chain joins TRBV7-8 and TRBJ1-2, with D hard to call. V dropped 1 base and J dropped 8 bases, with 11 bases sitting between them. The CDR3 has 13 residues. CDR1 is SGHVS, CDR2 FQNEAQ, per germline. In nucleotides, the CDR3 is TGTGCCAGCAGCTTAGGGGCTGGTGGGGGCTACACCTTC. This gives the protein CASSLGAGGGYTF.

The chain recombines TRBV28 with TRBJ1-1, with D unresolved. The germline CDR1 and CDR2 sequences are MDHEN and SYDVKM. The germline V and J ends were trimmed by 4 bases and 1 base, with 7 bases remaining between them. The CDR3 contains 13 residues. CDR3 residues: CASSYGRNTEAFF. CDR3 DNA sequence: TGTGCCAGCAGTTACGGGAGGAACACTGAAGCTTTCTTT.